One T cell receptor beta chain is described in this entry. Its cognate antigen has yet to be identified. Per-base qualities were not stored, and no clone one base away is much larger. V and J are truncated by 4 bases and 0 bases respectively, leaving an intervening sequence of 6 bases. As encoded in the germline V gene, CDR1 is ENHRY while CDR2 is SYGVKD. Measured from the cysteine to the phenylalanine, the CDR3 is 13 residues long. Left in the record is the CDR3 DNA by itself, 39 bases read in frame from the first base. The data belong to a study of cytomegalovirus exposure and HLA in healthy donors (dated 2017 in TCRdb). Study-level background: An earlier analysis of several hundred of the donors reported under 300 Gb of sequence data and 95 million to 140 million unique TCR beta sequences obtained from approximately 180 million T cells. Roughly 300 gigabases of sequencing data and around 80 million unique TCR sequences made up an early release that covered 640 HLA-typed donors. The genetic ancestry cluster associated with self-reported Caucasian donors included about 81% of the approximately 400 genotyped donors. The aim of the study was to test whether cataloging public T cell receptors could identify signatures of past pathogen exposure. The T cell repertoires of several hundred subjects were profiled by immunosequencing and related to cytomegalovirus serostatus. Besides the first cohort of 666 subjects, a separate validation cohort made up of 120 different subjects was used. To predict cytomegalovirus infection status, the study combined high-throughput TCR immunosequencing, statistical association of individual TCRs with disease status, and machine learning. A later analysis re-examined previously published TCR beta repertoires from about 700 donors and added high-resolution HLA genotyping to investigate patterns of TCR occurrence. Rather than drawing on any new phenotypic data, the later analysis identified candidate immune exposures from TCR beta sequences and the way those sequences occurred across donors. An earlier analysis of roughly 600 of the donors used high-throughput TCR beta sequencing to judge whether each TCR beta V gene segment behaved as functional or pseudogenic. Donor age, sex, ethnicity and CMV serostatus were compiled together with the repertoire data. In a later genetic analysis, genome-wide SNP genotypes for about 65% of the roughly 700 donors were used, and that subset was treated as a discovery cohort. Every repertoire in the discovery cohort had been generated on one and the same sequencing platform. Both class I and class II loci were covered by HLA typing, at four-digit resolution. Typing coverage varied by locus: about 629-640 donors for A, B, C, DRB1 and DQB1; 500 to 550 for DQA1; about 590 for DPA1; 450 to 480 for DPB1. Several DR-DQ haplotypes were handled as single units for association and clustering, since linkage in the cohort was strong. Among a few hundred genotyped donors of the cohort, an average of 235,054 unique TCR beta nucleotide sequences were sequenced per donor, about a sixth of them non-productive.

Overall results and qualifications from the work: A later genetic analysis associated a missense DCLRE1C variant with V-gene and J-gene trimming of TCR beta chains, and an independent cohort replicated the association. A cluster of highly shared sequence variants was judged likely to be a technical artifact of the sequencing pipeline. An earlier analysis of roughly 570 of the donors showed that most TCR beta V segments appeared in productive rearrangements either about 87% or about 30% of the time, which broadly matched IMGT annotations. Correlated functional status among segregating V segments might reflect linkage disequilibrium, but an unknown experimental factor could not be ruled out. A total of around 150 TCR beta chains were listed by the study as associated with cytomegalovirus. In vitro tests confirmed that a few of the cytomegalovirus-associated TCR beta chains recognize cytomegalovirus antigens. The authors suggested that the approach could potentially be extended to other disease states and immunological phenotypes. A further reported finding was that TCR beta sequences accurately predicted the HLA-A and HLA-B alleles for most subjects in the first cohort. In a later analysis, several top co-occurrence clusters were reported to appear linked to parvovirus B19, influenza, CMV and Epstein-Barr virus. Because some donors lacked HLA typing at each locus, the association tests relied only on the typed subset. In both the original and validation cohorts, the classifier was reported to diagnose cytomegalovirus status with high specificity and sensitivity. At a false discovery rate of 0.05, a later analysis linked approximately 18,000 TCR beta sequences to specific HLA alleles. This cohort had only TCR beta chains sequenced, and the lack of alpha or paired-chain data limited which features could be detected. According to a later analysis, most CMV-associated TCR beta chains appeared to be HLA-restricted, and the HLA associations seemed to be driven largely by CMV exposure. In a later analysis, HLA-associated TCR beta chains were found to be more clonally expanded and to have lower generation probabilities than equally common non-associated chains. Strong co-occurrence of HLA alleles, especially DR and DQ, made assigning TCR associations to individual alleles difficult. While some public TCRs were present in many individuals, most TCR sequences turned up only very rarely across donors. Because counts were too low, about 15 rarely observed V segments, including chromosome 9 orphons, were left out of the earlier analysis of 500 to 750 of the donors. According to a later genetic analysis, donors in an Asian-associated ancestry cluster had fewer N-insertions in productive TCRs than the approximately 700-donor mean. Sequencing depth was assumed to be roughly uniform across donors in the presence/absence analyses, though that assumption may not hold. Some IMGT-functional V segments, including TRBV6-2 and TRBV6-3, could not be told apart with the 87-base-pair reads, so those segments were excluded. Immune exposure information for the cohort was limited to CMV serostatus. According to a later analysis, TCR association rates differed among HLA loci, with DRB1 alleles showing the most associated TCRs and HLA-C alleles showing the fewest.

Library method: the immunoSEQ multiplex PCR assay. For the multiplex PCR, a mixture combining 60 forward primers for TCR Vbeta segments and 13 reverse primers for TCR Jbeta segments was used. A multiplex PCR assay on genomic DNA amplified the CDR3 region of rearranged TCR beta genes. The amplified TCR beta libraries were sequenced on the Illumina HiSeq System as 87-base-pair reads. The paper's data handling went like this. In a later analysis, tens of millions of unique TCR beta chains were counted across the roughly 610 repertoires, and approximately 11 million of these chains were shared by at least two donors. To remove PCR and sequencing errors, raw reads were error-corrected and collapsed into unique sequences using a nearest-neighbor algorithm that merged closely related sequences. Alignment of CDR3 sequences to IMGT reference sequences was used to assign V, D and J gene segments. For a sequence to be retained, at least a six-nucleotide match to both a V gene segment and a J gene segment was required. A rearrangement was called productive if the CDR3 had no stop codons and remained in frame with V and J, and every other rearrangement was called non-productive. CDR3 was defined by IMGT convention, running from the second conserved V-encoded cysteine to the conserved J-encoded phenylalanine. In an earlier analysis of just under 600 of the donors, sequences lacking an unambiguous match to a single V gene segment were excluded. An earlier analysis of fewer than 750 of the donors classified V segments as functional when productive rearrangements were above 56.7% and as segregating when the standard deviation between donors was above 5%. To diagnose cytomegalovirus status from the catalog of TCR beta chain sequences, a statistical classification framework was built. A later analysis assigned V and J genes by comparing TCR nucleotide sequences with IMGT/GENE-DB human TR gene sequences. The TCRdist pipeline was used in a later analysis to assign CDR3 sequences and most-parsimonious VDJ recombination scenarios. A later analysis defined each TCR beta chain by its CDR3 amino acid sequence plus V-gene family, and excluded reads lacking a unique V-gene family. In a later analysis, 450 to 600 highly shared, low-generation-probability nucleotide sequences were removed to address suspected cross-contamination and a sequencing artifact. In a later analysis, a clonal expansion index for each public chain was calculated from normalized within-repertoire ranks of inferred template counts. A later analysis computed generation probabilities with a VDJ recombination model fitted to out-of-frame rearrangements, and checked the results against IGoR. In a later analysis, TCR-TCR, TCR-HLA and TCR-CMV co-occurrence was scored with hypergeometric tests, and a repertoire-size bias correction was applied to TCR pairs. In a later analysis, false discovery rates were estimated by permuting HLA or CMV assignments 20 times. A later analysis grouped co-occurring TCRs with DBSCAN, adding TCRdist sequence similarity when clustering within HLA-allele-positive subsets. Repertoires with fewer than 30,000 or more than 120,000 public chains, plus five repertoires with anomalous nucleotide sharing, were excluded from co-occurrence clustering. Entries here come from immuneACCESS through TCRdb and include only in-frame sequences with V and J called. Some clones fail to appear in such tables; in the studies checked, an unresolved V gene covers under half of the shortfall, and the cause of the remainder is unknown. V, J and clone size reflect that table, while D and trimming were determined from the DNA. The sample table records 70,000 to 95,000 clones; 65% to 85% of these occur just once. The top ten clones comprise roughly 2% of the sample.

The cohort consisted of fewer than 700 healthy bone marrow donors. All cohort members were sampled while nominally healthy, although unrecorded immune exposures were likely present. The donor was CMV seronegative and belonged to the group of over 300 seronegative cohort members. A peripheral blood sample was collected from each donor, and TCR beta sequencing was performed on peripheral blood mononuclear cells. Genomic DNA was extracted from the blood cell samples with the Qiagen DNeasy Blood Extraction Kit. The clonotype comes from a man aged 18 to 29 in good health and CMV-seronegative. In this chain, TRBV10-3 is recombined with TRBJ1-2; the best D guess is TRBD1, with 5 bases matching. Sequencing was carried out using PBMCs. Here the CDR3 is given as CAISGGANYGYTF. The nucleotide sequence reads as follows: TGTGCCATCAGTGGGGGGGCTAACTATGGCTACACCTTC.